This T cell receptor beta chain was sequenced in a study of human T cells and chemical hapten exposure. Turning to the study itself: The study lasted roughly five months, and patients were dosed weekly with diphenylcyclopropenone on the scalp throughout.

This clonotype was seen ten or more times. Between the trimmed V and J ends, which lost 6 bases and 0 bases, there was a span of 15 bases. CDR1 and CDR2 (germline): MNHEY, SMNVEV (reference sequence). The CDR3 has 16 residues. Time point indicated: patch test 2, 6 weeks after DPC sensitization. Treatment defined: therapeutic diphenylcyclopropenone sensitization with weekly scalp DPC. Blood sampling preceded each patch test application. Donors, patients with alopecia ranging from 18 to 70 years old and judged suitable for DPC, provided samples. TCRdb independently ran MiXCR on the RACE reads; one entry per CDR3 protein. Of 360,000 or so distinct CDR3 sequences listed, just under 6.5% are singletons.

The clonotype was recovered from a woman between 18 and 30 years old with alopecia areata. Some clones in this sample may be carry-over from other donors' samples. The chain uses TRBV27 and TRBJ2-1, with D unresolved. Sequencing used whole blood, obtained in connection with sensitization to the hapten diphenylcyclopropenone (DPC). CDR3 residues: CASRRPTIRSYNEQFF. The CDR3 bases are TGTGCCAGCAGACGGCCGACCATCCGCTCCTACAATGAGCAGTTCTTC.